This is a list of T cell receptor beta chains from one sample in a study of cytomegalovirus exposure and HLA in healthy donors. TCRdb's table, derived via immunoSEQ multiplex PCR, lists solely in-frame clones and lacks some. The sample has 150,000 to 200,000 clones; almost 85% are singletons. The sequenced sample consisted of PBMCs. These receptors were obtained from a boy aged 10-17 years in good health and CMV-seronegative. CDR3s include the opening cysteine and the closing phenylalanine or tryptophan. D genes are given only for firm matches. The size entry is marked missing in some rows and otherwise reads once, few, many or a size class.

TRBD1	-	16	TRBV28	TRBJ2-7	CASSLLVGDRDYEQYF	TGTGCCAGCAGTTTATTGGTGGGGGACAGGGACTACGAGCAGTACTTC
TRBD2	few	17	TRBV9	TRBJ2-3	CASSVPRSGSSTDTQYF	TGTGCCAGCAGCGTACCCCGTAGCGGGTCTAGCACAGATACGCAGTATTTT
-	-	14	TRBV5-6	TRBJ2-2	CASSLAQAFGELFF	TGTGCCAGCAGCTTGGCACAGGCTTTCGGGGAGCTGTTTTTT
TRBD2	-	15	TRBV30	TRBJ2-3	CAWAIGEGLTDTQYF	TGTGCCTGGGCAATAGGGGAGGGACTCACAGATACGCAGTATTTT
TRBD1	few	15	TRBV7-9	TRBJ2-7	CSSSPEGQVTYEQYF	TGTTCCAGCAGCCCCGAGGGACAGGTAACCTACGAGCAGTACTTC
TRBD1	-	15	TRBV7-8	TRBJ2-7	CASSLWTGDSYEQYF	TGTGCCAGCAGCTTATGGACCGGGGACAGCTACGAGCAGTACTTC
TRBD2	-	16	TRBV2	TRBJ2-4	CASSETSGRGRDIQYF	TGTGCCAGCAGTGAGACTAGCGGGAGGGGAAGGGACATTCAGTACTTC
TRBD2	-	15	TRBV6-5	TRBJ2-3	CASSRLAGVGDTQYF	TGTGCCAGCAGCCGACTAGCGGGGGTAGGAGATACGCAGTATTTT
-	-	13	TRBV5-1	TRBJ2-1	CASAGGGADEQFF	TGCGCCAGCGCTGGAGGGGGGGCGGATGAGCAGTTCTTC
-	-	15	TRBV30	TRBJ1-6	CAWSPQASFNSPLHF	TGTGCCTGGAGCCCCCAAGCCTCGTTTAATTCACCCCTCCACTTT
-	-	14	TRBV7-9	TRBJ2-2	CASSFPSVTGELFF	TGTGCCAGCAGCTTTCCAAGCGTAACCGGGGAGCTGTTTTTT
-	-	14	TRBV21-1	TRBJ2-1	CASSKGWGGGEQFF	TGTGCCAGCAGCAAAGGGTGGGGCGGCGGTGAGCAGTTCTTC
-	-	13	TRBV6-5	TRBJ2-6	CATTASGANVLTF	TGTGCCACGACAGCCTCTGGGGCCAACGTCCTGACTTTC
TRBD2	-	14	TRBV27	TRBJ2-7	CASRILAGNYEQYF	TGTGCCAGCAGAATACTAGCGGGGAACTACGAGCAGTACTTC
-	-	14	TRBV19	TRBJ2-1	CASSILAGNNEQFF	TGTGCCAGTAGTATTCTGGCGGGGAACAATGAGCAGTTCTTC
-	-	17	TRBV9	TRBJ2-6	CASSDTGIPSGANVLTF	TGTGCCAGCAGCGACACAGGGATTCCCTCTGGGGCCAACGTCCTGACTTTC
-	few	16	TRBV2	TRBJ1-2	CASRFRDTRSNYGYTF	TGTGCCAGCAGATTCCGGGACACCCGATCTAACTATGGCTACACCTTC
-	-	12	TRBV29-1	TRBJ1-2	CSVVIALYGYTF	TGCAGCGTTGTCATAGCTCTATATGGCTACACCTTC
TRBD2	-	14	TRBV27	TRBJ2-7	CASRPSGSLYEQYF	TGTGCCAGCAGGCCTAGCGGGAGTCTCTACGAGCAGTACTTC
-	-	15	TRBV6-4	TRBJ2-3	CASSEQRTSTDTQYF	TGTGCCAGCAGTGAACAGCGGACTAGCACAGATACGCAGTATTTT
-	-	15	TRBV5-1	TRBJ2-7	CASSRPGTSHYEQYF	TGCGCCAGCAGCAGACCCGGGACAAGCCACTACGAGCAGTACTTC
-	-	13	TRBV2	TRBJ1-5	CASSERRDQPQHF	TGTGCCAGCAGTGAACGGAGAGATCAGCCCCAGCATTTT
TRBD2	few	17	TRBV11-2	TRBJ2-7	CASSLVGTSGGVDEQYF	TGTGCCAGCAGCTTAGTGGGGACTAGCGGTGGGGTCGACGAGCAGTACTTC
-	-	13	TRBV2	TRBJ2-7	CATAGTPTYEQYF	TGTGCCACCGCCGGGACTCCTACCTACGAGCAGTACTTC
TRBD1	-	13	TRBV2	TRBJ1-1	CASKGQGVTEAFF	TGTGCCAGCAAGGGACAGGGGGTCACTGAAGCTTTCTTT
TRBD2	once	14	TRBV5-4	TRBJ2-4	CASSSGGAKNIQYF	TGTGCCAGCAGCTCCGGGGGGGCCAAAAACATTCAGTACTTC
-	once	12	TRBV9	TRBJ2-3	CASSPSVDTQYF	TGTGCCAGCAGCCCCTCCGTGGATACGCAGTATTTT
-	-	11	TRBV7-9	TRBJ2-5	CASSPREGQYF	TGTGCCAGCAGCCCCCGTGAGGGCCAGTACTTC
-	-	14	TRBV4-3	TRBJ1-4	CASSQEQAGEKLFF	TGCGCCAGCAGCCAAGAACAGGCTGGTGAAAAACTGTTTTTT
-	few	13	TRBV5-4	TRBJ2-5	CASSFPSAETQYF	TGTGCCAGCAGCTTTCCTAGCGCTGAGACCCAGTACTTC
-	-	15	TRBV27	TRBJ2-3	CASSPEVFGGDTQYF	TGTGCCAGCAGTCCGGAAGTATTCGGGGGAGATACGCAGTATTTT
TRBD1	-	18	TRBV5-6	TRBJ1-6	CASSPSWDRAKYNSPLHF	TGTGCCAGCAGCCCGAGCTGGGACAGGGCTAAATATAATTCACCCCTCCACTTT
TRBD1	-	16	TRBV7-9	TRBJ1-3	CASSPATGGSGNTIYF	TGTGCCAGCAGCCCAGCCACAGGGGGCTCTGGAAACACCATATATTTT
-	-	15	TRBV5-6	TRBJ1-4	CASSLRGGAGEKLFF	TGTGCCAGCAGCCTTAGAGGGGGGGCAGGTGAAAAACTGTTTTTT
-	-	15	TRBV4-2	TRBJ1-1	CASSQDPQGSTEAFF	TGTGCCAGCAGCCAAGATCCGCAGGGGAGCACTGAAGCTTTCTTT
TRBD2	-	17	TRBV11-2	TRBJ2-1	CASSLGFGGGSYNEQFF	TGTGCCAGCAGCTTAGGGTTCGGGGGGGGCTCCTACAATGAGCAGTTCTTC
TRBD2	-	14	TRBV29-1	TRBJ2-7	CSVDSTSGRNEQYF	TGCAGCGTAGACTCGACTAGCGGGAGAAACGAGCAGTACTTC
TRBD1	-	16	TRBV5-1	TRBJ2-7	CASRSGTGGFSYEQYF	TGCGCCAGCAGAAGTGGGACAGGGGGCTTCTCCTACGAGCAGTACTTC
-	-	16	TRBV6-4	TRBJ1-1	CASSPGWGFRSTEAFF	TGTGCCAGCAGTCCAGGGTGGGGTTTCCGTTCCACTGAAGCTTTCTTT
TRBD1	-	14	TRBV6-5	TRBJ2-7	CASSPGQGAYEQYF	TGTGCCAGCAGTCCCGGACAGGGCGCCTACGAGCAGTACTTC
TRBD1	-	14	TRBV9	TRBJ1-1	CASSALTGGGVAFF	TGTGCCAGCAGCGCTCTCACAGGGGGCGGCGTAGCTTTCTTT
-	-	15	TRBV4-3	TRBJ2-5	CASSQDTTAQETQYF	TGCGCCAGCAGCCAAGATACAACAGCCCAAGAGACCCAGTACTTC
-	-	16	TRBV9	TRBJ2-1	CASSGSSARSYNEQFF	TGTGCCAGCAGCGGCTCTAGCGCCCGCTCCTACAATGAGCAGTTCTTC
-	-	18	TRBV7-6	TRBJ2-1	CASSPGIGGGAFYNEQFF	TGTGCCAGCAGCCCCGGGATCGGTGGGGGGGCCTTCTACAATGAGCAGTTCTTC
-	-	15	TRBV2	TRBJ1-2	CASSEEFWGQGGYTF	TGTGCCAGCAGTGAAGAGTTCTGGGGGCAGGGTGGCTACACCTTC
-	-	14	TRBV10-3	TRBJ2-7	CAISDPGVALEQYF	TGTGCCATCAGTGACCCCGGGGTAGCACTTGAGCAGTACTTC
TRBD1	-	14	TRBV9	TRBJ2-3	CASARTGSYDTQYF	TGTGCCAGCGCCCGGACAGGGTCGTACGATACGCAGTATTTT
TRBD1	-	14	TRBV2	TRBJ2-7	CASSETGPSYEQYF	TGTGCCAGCAGTGAGACAGGGCCCTCCTACGAGCAGTACTTC
TRBD1	once	15	TRBV19	TRBJ1-6	CASSMYRGQYSPLHF	TGTGCCAGTAGTATGTACAGGGGGCAGTATTCACCCCTCCACTTT
-	-	15	TRBV6-5	TRBJ1-5	CASSRGAGGDQPQHF	TGTGCCAGCTCGAGGGGTGCCGGAGGGGATCAGCCCCAGCATTTT
-	-	12	TRBV29-1	TRBJ1-1	CSVALQGFEAFF	TGCAGCGTTGCTTTACAGGGCTTTGAAGCTTTCTTT